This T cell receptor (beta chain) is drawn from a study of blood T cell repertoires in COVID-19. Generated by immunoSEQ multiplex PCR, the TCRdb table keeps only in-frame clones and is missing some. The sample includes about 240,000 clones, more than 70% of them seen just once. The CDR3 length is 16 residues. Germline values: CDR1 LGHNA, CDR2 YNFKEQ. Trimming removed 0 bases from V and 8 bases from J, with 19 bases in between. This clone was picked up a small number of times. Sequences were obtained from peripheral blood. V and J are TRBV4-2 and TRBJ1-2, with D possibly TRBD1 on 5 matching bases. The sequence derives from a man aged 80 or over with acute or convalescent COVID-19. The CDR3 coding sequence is TGTGCCAGCAGCCAAGATGCCGCCGGGACTTCGGAGGGCTACACCTTC. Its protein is CASSQDAAGTSEGYTF.